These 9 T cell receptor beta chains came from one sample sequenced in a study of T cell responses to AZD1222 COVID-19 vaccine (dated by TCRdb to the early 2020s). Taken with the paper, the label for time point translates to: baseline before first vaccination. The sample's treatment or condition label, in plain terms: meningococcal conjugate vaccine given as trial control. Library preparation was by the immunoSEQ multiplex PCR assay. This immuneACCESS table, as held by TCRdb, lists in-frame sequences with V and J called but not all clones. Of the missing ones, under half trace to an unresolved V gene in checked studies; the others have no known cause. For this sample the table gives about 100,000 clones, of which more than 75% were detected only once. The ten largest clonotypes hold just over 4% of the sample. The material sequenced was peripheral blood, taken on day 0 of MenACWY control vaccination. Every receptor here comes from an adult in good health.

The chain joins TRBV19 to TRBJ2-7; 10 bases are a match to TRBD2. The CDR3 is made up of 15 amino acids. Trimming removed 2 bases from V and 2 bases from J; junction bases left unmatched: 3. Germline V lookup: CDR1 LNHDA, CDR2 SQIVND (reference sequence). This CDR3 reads CASSIHLAGAYEQYF. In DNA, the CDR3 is TGTGCCAGTAGTATACATCTAGCGGGAGCCTACGAGCAGTACTTC.

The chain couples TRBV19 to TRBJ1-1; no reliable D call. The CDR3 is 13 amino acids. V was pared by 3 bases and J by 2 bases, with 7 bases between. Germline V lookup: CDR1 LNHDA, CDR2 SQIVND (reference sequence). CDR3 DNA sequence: TGTGCCAGTAGTATTTTGGTAAACACTGAAGCTTTCTTT. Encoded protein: CASSILVNTEAFF.

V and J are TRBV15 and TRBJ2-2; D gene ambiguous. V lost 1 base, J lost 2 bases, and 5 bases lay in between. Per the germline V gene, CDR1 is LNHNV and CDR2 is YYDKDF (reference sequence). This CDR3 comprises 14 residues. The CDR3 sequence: CATSRGGNTGELFF. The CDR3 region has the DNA TGTGCCACCAGCAGAGGAGGTAACACCGGGGAGCTGTTTTTT.

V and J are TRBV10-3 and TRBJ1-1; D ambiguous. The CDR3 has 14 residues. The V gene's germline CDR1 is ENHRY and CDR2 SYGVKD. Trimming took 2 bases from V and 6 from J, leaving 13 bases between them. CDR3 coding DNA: TGTGCCATCAGTGAGGGGCTCATTGGGGCTGAAGCTTTCTTT. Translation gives CAISEGLIGAEAFF.

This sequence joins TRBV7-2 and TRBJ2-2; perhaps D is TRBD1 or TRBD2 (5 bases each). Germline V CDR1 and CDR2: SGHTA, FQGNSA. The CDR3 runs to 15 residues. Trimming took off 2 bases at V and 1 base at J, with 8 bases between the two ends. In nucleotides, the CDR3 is TGTGCCAGCAGCTTACATGGGGGGAACACCGGGGAGCTGTTTTTT. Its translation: CASSLHGGNTGELFF. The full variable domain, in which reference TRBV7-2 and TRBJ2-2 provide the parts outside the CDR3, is GAGVSQSPSNKVTEKGKDVELRCDPISGHTALYWYRQSLGQGLEFLIYFQGNSAPDKSGLPSDRFSAERTGGSVSTLTIQRTQQEDSAVYLCASSLHGGNTGELFFGEGSRLTVL.

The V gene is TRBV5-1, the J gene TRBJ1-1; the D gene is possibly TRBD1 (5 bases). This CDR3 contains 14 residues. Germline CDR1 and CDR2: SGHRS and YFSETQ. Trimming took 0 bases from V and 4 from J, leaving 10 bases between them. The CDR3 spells CASSLALGGTEAFF. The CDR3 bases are TGCGCCAGCAGCTTGGCCCTGGGGGGCACTGAAGCTTTCTTT.

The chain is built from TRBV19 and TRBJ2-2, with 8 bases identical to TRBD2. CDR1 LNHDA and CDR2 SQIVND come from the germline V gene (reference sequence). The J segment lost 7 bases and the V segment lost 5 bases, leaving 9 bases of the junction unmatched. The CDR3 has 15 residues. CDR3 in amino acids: CASSRLAGSYGELFF. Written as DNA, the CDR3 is TGTGCCAGTAGTCGCTTAGCGGGAAGTTACGGGGAGCTGTTTTTT. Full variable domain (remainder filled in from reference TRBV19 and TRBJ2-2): DGGITQSPKYLFRKEGQNVTLSCEQNLNHDAMYWYRQDPGQGLRLIYYSQIVNDFQKGDIAEGYSVSREKKESFPLTVTSAQKNPTAFYLCASSRLAGSYGELFFGEGSRLTVL.

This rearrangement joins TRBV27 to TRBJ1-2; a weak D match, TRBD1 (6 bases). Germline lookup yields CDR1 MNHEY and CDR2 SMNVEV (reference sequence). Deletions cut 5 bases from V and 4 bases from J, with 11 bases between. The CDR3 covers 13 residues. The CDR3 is CASSGQSTYGYTF. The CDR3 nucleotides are TGTGCCAGCAGTGGACAGTCGACCTATGGCTACACCTTC.

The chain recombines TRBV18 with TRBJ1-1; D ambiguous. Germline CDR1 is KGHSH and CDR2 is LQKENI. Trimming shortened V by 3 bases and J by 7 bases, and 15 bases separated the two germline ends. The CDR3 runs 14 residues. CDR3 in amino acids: CASSPQTSPFEAFF. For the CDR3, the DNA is TGTGCCAGCTCACCCCAGACGTCCCCGTTTGAAGCTTTCTTT. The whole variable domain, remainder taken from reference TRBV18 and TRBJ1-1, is NAGVMQNPRHLVRRRGQEARLRCSPMKGHSHVYWYRQLPEEGLKFMVYLQKENIIDESGMPKERFSAEFPKEGPSILRIQQVVRGDSAAYFCASSPQTSPFEAFFGQGTRLTVV.